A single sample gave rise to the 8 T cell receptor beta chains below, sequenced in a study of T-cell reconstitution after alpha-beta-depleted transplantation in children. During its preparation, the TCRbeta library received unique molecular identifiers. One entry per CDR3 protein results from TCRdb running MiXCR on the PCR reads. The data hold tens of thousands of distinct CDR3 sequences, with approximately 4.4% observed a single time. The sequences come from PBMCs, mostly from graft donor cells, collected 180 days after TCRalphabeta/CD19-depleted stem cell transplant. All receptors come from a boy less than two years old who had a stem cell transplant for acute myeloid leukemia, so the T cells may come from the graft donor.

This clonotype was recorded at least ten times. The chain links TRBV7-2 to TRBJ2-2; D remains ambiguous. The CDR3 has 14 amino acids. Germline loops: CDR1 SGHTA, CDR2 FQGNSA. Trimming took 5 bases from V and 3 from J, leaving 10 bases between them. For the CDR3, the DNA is TGTGCCAGCAGCACCCGACGAGACACCGGGGAGCTGTTTTTT. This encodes CASSTRRDTGELFF.

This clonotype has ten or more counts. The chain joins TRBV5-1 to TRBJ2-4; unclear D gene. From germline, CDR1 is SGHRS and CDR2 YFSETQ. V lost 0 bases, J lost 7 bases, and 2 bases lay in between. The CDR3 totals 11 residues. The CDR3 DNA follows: TGCGCCAGCAGCTTGGAGAACATTCAGTACTTC. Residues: CASSLENIQYF.

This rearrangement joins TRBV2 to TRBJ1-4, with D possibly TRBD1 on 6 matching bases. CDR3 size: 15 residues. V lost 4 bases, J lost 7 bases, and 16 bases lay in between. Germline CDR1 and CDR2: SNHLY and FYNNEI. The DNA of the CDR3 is TGTGCCAGCAGTGGCCTACAGGGAGTCGGTGAAAAACTGTTTTTT. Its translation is CASSGLQGVGEKLFF.

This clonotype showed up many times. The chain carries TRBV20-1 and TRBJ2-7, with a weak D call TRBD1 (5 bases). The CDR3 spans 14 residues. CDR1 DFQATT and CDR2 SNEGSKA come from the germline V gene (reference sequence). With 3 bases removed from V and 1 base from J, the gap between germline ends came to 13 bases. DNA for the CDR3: TGCAGTGCTAGTTTCGCAGGGCGATCCTACGAGCAGTACTTC. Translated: CSASFAGRSYEQYF.

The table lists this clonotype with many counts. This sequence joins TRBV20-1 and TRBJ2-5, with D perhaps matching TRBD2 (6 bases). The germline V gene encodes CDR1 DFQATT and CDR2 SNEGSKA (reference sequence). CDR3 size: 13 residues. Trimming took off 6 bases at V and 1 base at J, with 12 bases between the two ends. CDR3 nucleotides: TGCAGTGCCATCCGGGACTTCCAAGAGACCCAGTACTTC. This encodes CSAIRDFQETQYF.

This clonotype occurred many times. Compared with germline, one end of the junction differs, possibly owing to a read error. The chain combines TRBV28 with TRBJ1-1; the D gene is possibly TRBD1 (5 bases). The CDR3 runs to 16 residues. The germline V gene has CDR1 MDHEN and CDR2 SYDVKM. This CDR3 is CASSSVGRGKNAEAFF. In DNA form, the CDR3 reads TGTGCCAGCAGTTCAGTGGGGCGAGGGAAGAACGCTGAAGCTTTCTTT. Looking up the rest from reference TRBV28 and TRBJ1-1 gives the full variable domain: DVKVTQSSRYLVKRTGEKVFLECVQDMDHENMFWYRQDPGLGLRLIYFSYDVKMKEKGDIPEGYSVSREKKERFSLILESASTNQTSMYLCASSSVGRGKNAEAFFGQGTRLTVV.

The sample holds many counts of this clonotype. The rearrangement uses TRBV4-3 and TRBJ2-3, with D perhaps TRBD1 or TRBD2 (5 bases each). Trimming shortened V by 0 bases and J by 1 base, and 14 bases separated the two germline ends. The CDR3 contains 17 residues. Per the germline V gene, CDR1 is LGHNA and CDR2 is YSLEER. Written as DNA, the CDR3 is TGCGCCAGCAGCCAAGACGTGGAACGGGGCCGCACAGATACGCAGTATTTT. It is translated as CASSQDVERGRTDTQYF.

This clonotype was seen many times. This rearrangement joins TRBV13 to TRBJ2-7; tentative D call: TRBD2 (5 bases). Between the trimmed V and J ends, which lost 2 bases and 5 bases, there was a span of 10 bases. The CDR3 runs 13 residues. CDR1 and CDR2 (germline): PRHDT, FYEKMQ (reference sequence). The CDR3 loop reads CASSLRGWDEQYF. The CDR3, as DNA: TGTGCCAGCAGCTTACGGGGATGGGACGAGCAGTACTTC. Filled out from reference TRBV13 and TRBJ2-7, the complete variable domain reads AAGVIQSPRHLIKEKRETATLKCYPIPRHDTVYWYQQGPGQDPQFLISFYEKMQSDKGSIPDRFSAQQFSDYHSELNMSSLELGDSALYFCASSLRGWDEQYFGPGTRLTVT.